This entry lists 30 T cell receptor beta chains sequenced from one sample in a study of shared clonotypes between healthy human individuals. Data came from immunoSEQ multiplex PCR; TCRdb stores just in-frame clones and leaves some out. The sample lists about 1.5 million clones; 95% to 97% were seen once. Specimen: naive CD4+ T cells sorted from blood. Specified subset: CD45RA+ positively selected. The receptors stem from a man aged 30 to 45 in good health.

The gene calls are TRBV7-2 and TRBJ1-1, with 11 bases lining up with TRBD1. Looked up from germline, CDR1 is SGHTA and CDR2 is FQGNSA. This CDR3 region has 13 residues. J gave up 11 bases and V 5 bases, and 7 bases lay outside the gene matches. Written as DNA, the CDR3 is TGTGCCAGCAGCCGGGACAGGGGGGGGTCGGCTTTCTTT. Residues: CASSRDRGGSAFF.

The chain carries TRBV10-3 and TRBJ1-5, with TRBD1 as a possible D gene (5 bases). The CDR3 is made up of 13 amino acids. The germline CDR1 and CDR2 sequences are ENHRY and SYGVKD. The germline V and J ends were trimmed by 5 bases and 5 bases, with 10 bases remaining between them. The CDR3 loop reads CAISQDRDQPQHF. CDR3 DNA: TGTGCCATCAGTCAAGACAGAGATCAGCCCCAGCATTTT.

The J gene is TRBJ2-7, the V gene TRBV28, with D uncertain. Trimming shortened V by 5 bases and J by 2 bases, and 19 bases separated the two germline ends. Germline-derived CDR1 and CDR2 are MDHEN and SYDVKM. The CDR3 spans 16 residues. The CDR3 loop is CASSPQSAPTTYEQYF. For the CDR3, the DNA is TGTGCCAGCAGTCCCCAGTCGGCGCCCACGACCTACGAGCAGTACTTC.

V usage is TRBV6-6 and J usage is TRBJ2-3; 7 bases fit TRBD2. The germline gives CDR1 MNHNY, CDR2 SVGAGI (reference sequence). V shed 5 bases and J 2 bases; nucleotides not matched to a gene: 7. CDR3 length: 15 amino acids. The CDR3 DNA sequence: TGTGCCAGCAGTATGGGAGCGGGGTCCACAGATACGCAGTATTTT. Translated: CASSMGAGSTDTQYF.

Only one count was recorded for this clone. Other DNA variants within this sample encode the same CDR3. CDR3 loop: CASSLVTEAFF. The CDR3 DNA reads TGTGCCAGCAGCTTAGTAACTGAAGCTTTCTTT. V gene TRBV7-9 combines with J gene TRBJ1-1; no definite D call. This CDR3 region has 11 residues. Per the germline V gene, CDR1 is SEHNR and CDR2 is FQNEAQ (reference sequence). Trimming removed 1 base at V and 5 bases at J, with 2 bases between.

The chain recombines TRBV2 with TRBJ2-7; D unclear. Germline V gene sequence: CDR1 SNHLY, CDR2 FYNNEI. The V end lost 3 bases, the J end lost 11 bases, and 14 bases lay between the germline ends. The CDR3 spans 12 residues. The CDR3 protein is CASSDPSGGKYF. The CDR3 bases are TGTGCCAGCAGTGATCCTTCGGGCGGAAAGTACTTC.

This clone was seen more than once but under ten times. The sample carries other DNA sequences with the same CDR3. CDR3 DNA: TGTGCCAGCTCACCACCAGGGAGAGAGACCCAGTACTTC. It codes for CASSPPGRETQYF. The rearrangement uses TRBV18 and TRBJ2-5, with D perhaps TRBD2 (5 bases). Per the germline V gene, CDR1 is KGHSH and CDR2 is LQKENI. This CDR3 contains 13 residues. Trimming removed 0 bases from V and 4 bases from J, with 6 bases in between.

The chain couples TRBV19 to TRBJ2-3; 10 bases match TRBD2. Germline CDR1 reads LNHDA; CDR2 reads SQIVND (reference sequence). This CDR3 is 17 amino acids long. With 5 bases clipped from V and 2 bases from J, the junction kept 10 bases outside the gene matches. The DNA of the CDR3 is TGTGCCAGTAGTCGGGTAGCGGGAGGTGCCTTCACAGATACGCAGTATTTT. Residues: CASSRVAGGAFTDTQYF.

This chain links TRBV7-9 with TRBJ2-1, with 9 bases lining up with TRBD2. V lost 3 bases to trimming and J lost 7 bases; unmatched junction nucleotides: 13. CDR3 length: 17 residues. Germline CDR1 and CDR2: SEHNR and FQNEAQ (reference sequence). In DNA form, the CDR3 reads TGTGCCAGCAGCTTCGTAGCCTTAGCGGGAGAACTTAATGAGCAGTTCTTC. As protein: CASSFVALAGELNEQFF.

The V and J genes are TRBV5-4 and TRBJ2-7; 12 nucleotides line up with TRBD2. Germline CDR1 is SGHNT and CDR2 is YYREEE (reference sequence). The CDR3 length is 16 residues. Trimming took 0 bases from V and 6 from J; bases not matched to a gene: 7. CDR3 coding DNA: TGTGCCAGCAGCTTGGGCGGGGGACTAGCGGGTGGCGAGCAGTACTTC. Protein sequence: CASSLGGGLAGGEQYF. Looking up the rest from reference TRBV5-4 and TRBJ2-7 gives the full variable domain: ETGVTQSPTHLIKTRGQQVTLRCSSQSGHNTVSWYQQALGQGPQFIFQYYREEENGRGNFPPRFSGLQFPNYSSELNVNALELDDSALYLCASSLGGGLAGGEQYFGPGTRLTVT.

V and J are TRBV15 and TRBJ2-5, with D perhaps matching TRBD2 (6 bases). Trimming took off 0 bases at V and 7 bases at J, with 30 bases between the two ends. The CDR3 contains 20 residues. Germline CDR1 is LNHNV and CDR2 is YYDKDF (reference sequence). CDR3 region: CATSRDGDSGARPTLGTQYF. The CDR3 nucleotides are TGTGCCACCAGCAGAGATGGGGACTCCGGGGCGAGGCCGACTTTGGGGACCCAGTACTTC.

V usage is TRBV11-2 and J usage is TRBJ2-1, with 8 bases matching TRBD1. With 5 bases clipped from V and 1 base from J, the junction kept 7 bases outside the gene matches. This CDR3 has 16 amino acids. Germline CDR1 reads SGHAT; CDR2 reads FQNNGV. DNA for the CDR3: TGTGCCAGCAGCGGAGGAAGGGACAGGTCCTACAATGAGCAGTTCTTC. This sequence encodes CASSGGRDRSYNEQFF.

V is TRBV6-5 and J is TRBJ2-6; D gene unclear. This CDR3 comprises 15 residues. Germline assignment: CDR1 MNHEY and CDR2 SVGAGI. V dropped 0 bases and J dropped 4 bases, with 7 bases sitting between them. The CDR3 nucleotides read TGTGCCAGCAGTTACTCTCCTAAGGGGGCCAACGTCCTGACTTTC. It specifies CASSYSPKGANVLTF.

DNA for the CDR3: TGTGCCAGCAGCTTAGGGTGGGAGACCCAGTACTTC. Encoded protein: CASSLGWETQYF. The genes are TRBV7-9 and TRBJ2-5; D uncertain. The CDR3 has 12 residues. V was trimmed by 1 base and J by 5 bases, leaving 5 bases between them. CDR1 and CDR2 from the germline V gene are SEHNR and FQNEAQ (reference sequence).

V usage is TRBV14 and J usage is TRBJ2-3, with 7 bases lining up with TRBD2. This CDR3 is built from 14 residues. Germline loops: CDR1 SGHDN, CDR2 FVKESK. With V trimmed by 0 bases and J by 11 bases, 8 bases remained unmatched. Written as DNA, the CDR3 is TGTGCCAGCAGCCAAGAGATAGGGCGGGAGAAGCAGTATTTT. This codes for CASSQEIGREKQYF.

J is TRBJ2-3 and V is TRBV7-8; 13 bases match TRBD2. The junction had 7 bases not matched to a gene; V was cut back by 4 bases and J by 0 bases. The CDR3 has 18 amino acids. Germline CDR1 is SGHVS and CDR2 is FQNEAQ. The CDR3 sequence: CASSSTTSGRPSTDTQYF. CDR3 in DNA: TGTGCCAGCAGCTCCACGACTAGCGGGAGGCCAAGCACAGATACGCAGTATTTT.

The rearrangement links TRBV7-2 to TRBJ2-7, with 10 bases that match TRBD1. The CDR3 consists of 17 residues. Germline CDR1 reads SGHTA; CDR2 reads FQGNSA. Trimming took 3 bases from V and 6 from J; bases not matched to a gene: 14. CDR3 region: CASSFLGTGAQPSEQYF. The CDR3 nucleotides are TGTGCCAGCAGCTTCTTGGGGACAGGGGCCCAACCGAGCGAGCAGTACTTC.

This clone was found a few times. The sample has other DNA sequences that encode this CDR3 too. CDR3 nucleotide sequence: TGTGCCAGCAGTTTACTCGGGAATCAGCCCCAGCATTTT. Translating gives CASSLLGNQPQHF. This chain links TRBV28 with TRBJ1-5, with no clear D. Trimming removed 2 bases at V and 4 bases at J, with 6 bases between. CDR3 length equals 13 residues. Germline values: CDR1 MDHEN, CDR2 SYDVKM.

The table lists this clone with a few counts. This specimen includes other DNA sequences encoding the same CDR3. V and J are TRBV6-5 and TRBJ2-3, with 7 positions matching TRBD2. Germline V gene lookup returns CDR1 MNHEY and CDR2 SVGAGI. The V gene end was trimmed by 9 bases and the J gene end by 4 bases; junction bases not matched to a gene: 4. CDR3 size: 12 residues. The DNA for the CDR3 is TGTGCCAGTAGCCGGGGGGCAGATACGCAGTATTTT. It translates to CASSRGADTQYF.

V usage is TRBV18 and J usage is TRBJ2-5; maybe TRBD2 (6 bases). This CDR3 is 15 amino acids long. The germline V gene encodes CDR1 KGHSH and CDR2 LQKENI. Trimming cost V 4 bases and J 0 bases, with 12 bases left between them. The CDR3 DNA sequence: TGTGCCAGCTCACTAGCGGATTGGTACCAAGAGACCCAGTACTTC. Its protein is CASSLADWYQETQYF.

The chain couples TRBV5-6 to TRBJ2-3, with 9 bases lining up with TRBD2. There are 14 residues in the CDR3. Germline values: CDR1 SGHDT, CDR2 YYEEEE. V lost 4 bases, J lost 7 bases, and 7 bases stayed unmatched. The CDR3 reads CASSRPGLANTQYF. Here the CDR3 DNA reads TGTGCCAGCAGCCGGCCGGGACTAGCAAATACGCAGTATTTT.

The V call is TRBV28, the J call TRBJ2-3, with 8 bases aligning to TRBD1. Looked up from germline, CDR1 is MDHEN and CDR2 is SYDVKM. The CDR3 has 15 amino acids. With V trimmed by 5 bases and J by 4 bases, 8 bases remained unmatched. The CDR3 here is CASSRTGIRADTQYF. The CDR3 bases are TGTGCCAGCAGTCGGACAGGGATTCGCGCAGATACGCAGTATTTT. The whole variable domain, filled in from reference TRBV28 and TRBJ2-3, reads DVKVTQSSRYLVKRTGEKVFLECVQDMDHENMFWYRQDPGLGLRLIYFSYDVKMKEKGDIPEGYSVSREKKERFSLILESASTNQTSMYLCASSRTGIRADTQYFGPGTRLTVL.

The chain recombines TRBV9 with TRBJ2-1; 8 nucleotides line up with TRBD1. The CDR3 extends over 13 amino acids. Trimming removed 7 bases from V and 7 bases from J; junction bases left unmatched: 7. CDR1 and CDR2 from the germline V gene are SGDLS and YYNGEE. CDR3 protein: CASGQGAWNEQFF. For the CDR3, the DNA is TGTGCCAGCGGGCAGGGGGCGTGGAATGAGCAGTTCTTC.

The CDR3 reads CASSVASGSFNEQFF. The DNA for the CDR3 is TGTGCCAGCAGCGTAGCTAGCGGGAGTTTCAATGAGCAGTTCTTC. This chain uses TRBV9 with TRBJ2-1, with 10 nucleotides matching TRBD2. Germline assignment: CDR1 SGDLS and CDR2 YYNGEE. The CDR3 is made up of 15 amino acids. After removal of 0 bases from V and 6 bases from J, the junction contained 3 bases not matched to a gene.

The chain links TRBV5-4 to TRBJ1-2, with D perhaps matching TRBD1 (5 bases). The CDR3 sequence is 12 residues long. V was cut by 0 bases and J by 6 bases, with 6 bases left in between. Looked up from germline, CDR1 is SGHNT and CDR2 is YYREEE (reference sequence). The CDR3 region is CASSLVQDGYTF. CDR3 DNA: TGTGCCAGCAGCTTGGTACAGGATGGCTACACCTTC.

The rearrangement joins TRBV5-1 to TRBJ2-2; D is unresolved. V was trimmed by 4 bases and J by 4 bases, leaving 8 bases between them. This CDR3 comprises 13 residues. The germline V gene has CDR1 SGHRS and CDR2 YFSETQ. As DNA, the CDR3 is TGCGCCAGCAGCAAGGACGGCACCGGGGAGCTGTTTTTT. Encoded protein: CASSKDGTGELFF.

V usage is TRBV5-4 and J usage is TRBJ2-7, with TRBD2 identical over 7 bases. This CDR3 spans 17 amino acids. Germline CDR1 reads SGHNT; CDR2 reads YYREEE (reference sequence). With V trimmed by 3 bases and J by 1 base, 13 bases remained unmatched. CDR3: CASSSRMSLAASYEQYF. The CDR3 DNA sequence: TGTGCCAGCAGCTCGAGGATGTCTCTAGCGGCGTCCTACGAGCAGTACTTC.

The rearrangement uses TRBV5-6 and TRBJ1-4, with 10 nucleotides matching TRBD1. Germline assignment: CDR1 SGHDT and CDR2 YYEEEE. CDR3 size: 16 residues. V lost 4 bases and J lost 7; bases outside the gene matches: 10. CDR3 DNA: TGTGCCAGCAGCGTTCGGGACAGGGGAGTTCGTGAAAAACTGTTTTTT. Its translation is CASSVRDRGVREKLFF.

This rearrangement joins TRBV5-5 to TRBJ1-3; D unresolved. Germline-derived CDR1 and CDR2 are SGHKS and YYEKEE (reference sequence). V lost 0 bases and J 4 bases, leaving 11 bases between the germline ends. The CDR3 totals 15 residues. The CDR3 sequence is CASSLGFGRGNTIYF. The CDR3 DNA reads TGTGCCAGCAGCTTGGGGTTCGGGAGAGGAAACACCATATATTTT.

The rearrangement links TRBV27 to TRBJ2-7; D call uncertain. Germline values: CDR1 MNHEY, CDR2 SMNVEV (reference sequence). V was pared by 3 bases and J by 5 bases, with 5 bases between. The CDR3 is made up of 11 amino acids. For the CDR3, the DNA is TGTGCCAGCAGTTTTGGCGACGAGCAGTACTTC. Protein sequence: CASSFGDEQYF.